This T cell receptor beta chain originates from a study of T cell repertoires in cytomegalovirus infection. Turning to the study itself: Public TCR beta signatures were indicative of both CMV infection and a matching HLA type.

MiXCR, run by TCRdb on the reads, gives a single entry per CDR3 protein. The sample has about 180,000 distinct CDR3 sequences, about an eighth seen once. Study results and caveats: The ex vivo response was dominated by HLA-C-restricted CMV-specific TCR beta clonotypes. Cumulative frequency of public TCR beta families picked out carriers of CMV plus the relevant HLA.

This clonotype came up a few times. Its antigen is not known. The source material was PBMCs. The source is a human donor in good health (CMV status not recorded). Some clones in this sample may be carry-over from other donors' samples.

CDR3 protein: CASSRTSPGTDTQYF. The CDR3 bases are TGCGCCAGCAGCCGGACTAGCCCCGGCACAGATACGCAGTATTTT. V gene TRBV4-1 combines with J gene TRBJ2-3, with TRBD2 matching 8 bases. CDR1 is MGHRA and CDR2 is YSYEKL in the germline V gene. Unmatched junction bases numbered 4, after V lost 4 bases and J lost 1 base. This CDR3 contains 15 residues.